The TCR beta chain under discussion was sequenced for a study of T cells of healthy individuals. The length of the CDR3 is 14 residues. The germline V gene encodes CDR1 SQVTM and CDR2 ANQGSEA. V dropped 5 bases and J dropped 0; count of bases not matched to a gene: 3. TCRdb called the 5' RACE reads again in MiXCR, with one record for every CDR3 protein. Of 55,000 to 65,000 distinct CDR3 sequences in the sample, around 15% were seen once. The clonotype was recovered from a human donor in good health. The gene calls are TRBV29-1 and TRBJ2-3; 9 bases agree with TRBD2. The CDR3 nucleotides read TGCAGCGTTTTTACTAGCGGGAGCACAGATACGCAGTATTTT. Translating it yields CSVFTSGSTDTQYF.